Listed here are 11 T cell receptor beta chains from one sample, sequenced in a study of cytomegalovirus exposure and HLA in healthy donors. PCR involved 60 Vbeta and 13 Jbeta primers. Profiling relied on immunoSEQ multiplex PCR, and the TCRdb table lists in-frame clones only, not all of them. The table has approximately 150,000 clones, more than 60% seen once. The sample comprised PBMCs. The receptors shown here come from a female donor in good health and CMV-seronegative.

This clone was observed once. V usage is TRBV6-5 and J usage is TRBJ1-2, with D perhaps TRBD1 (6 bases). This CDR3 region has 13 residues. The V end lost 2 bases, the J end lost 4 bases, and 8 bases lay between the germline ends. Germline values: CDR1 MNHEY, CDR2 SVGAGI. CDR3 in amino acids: CASSYQGTYGYTF. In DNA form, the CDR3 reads TGTGCCAGCAGTTACCAGGGGACCTATGGCTACACCTTC.

CDR3 DNA sequence: TGTGCCACCAGCAGAGATATTCTAGCGGGAGCTGGGGAGCAGTACTTC. This gives the protein CATSRDILAGAGEQYF. V usage is TRBV15 and J usage is TRBJ2-5; TRBD2 aligns across 10 bases. V gave up 0 bases and J gave up 11 bases; unmatched junction bases: 12. The CDR3 is 16 amino acids. Germline values: CDR1 LNHNV, CDR2 YYDKDF (reference sequence).

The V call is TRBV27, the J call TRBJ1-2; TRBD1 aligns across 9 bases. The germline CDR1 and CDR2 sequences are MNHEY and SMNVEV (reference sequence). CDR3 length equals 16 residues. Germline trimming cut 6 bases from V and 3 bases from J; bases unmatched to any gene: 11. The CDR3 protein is CASRSLGTGYDYGYTF. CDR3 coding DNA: TGTGCCAGCAGGTCGCTGGGGACAGGGTACGACTATGGCTACACCTTC.

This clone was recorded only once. DNA for the CDR3: TGTGCCAGCAGCCAAGATGTTTCCCAGCGGGGGGTAGAGACCCAGTACTTC. Its protein is CASSQDVSQRGVETQYF. The chain links TRBV4-2 to TRBJ2-5; TRBD2 agrees at 9 bases. The CDR3 runs to 17 residues. J was trimmed by 4 bases and V by 0 bases; bases with no gene match: 9. Germline-derived CDR1 and CDR2 are LGHNA and YNFKEQ.

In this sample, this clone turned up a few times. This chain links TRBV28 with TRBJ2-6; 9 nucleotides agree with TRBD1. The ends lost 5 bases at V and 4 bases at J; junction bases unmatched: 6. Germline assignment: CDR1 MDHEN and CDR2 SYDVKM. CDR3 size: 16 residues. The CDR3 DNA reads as TGTGCCAGCAGTGCACAGGGGGCAGGGGGGGCCAACGTCCTGACTTTC. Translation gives CASSAQGAGGANVLTF.

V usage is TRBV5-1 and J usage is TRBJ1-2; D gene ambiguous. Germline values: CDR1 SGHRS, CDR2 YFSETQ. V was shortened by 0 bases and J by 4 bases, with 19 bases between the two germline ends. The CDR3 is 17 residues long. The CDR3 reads CASSLGGNPAATYGYTF. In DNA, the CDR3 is TGCGCCAGCAGCTTGGGTGGAAACCCGGCAGCGACCTATGGCTACACCTTC. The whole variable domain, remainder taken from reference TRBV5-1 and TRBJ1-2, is KAGVTQTPRYLIKTRGQQVTLSCSPISGHRSVSWYQQTPGQGLQFLFEYFSETQRNKGNFPGRFSGRQFSNSRSEMNVSTLELGDSALYLCASSLGGNPAATYGYTFGSGTRLTVV.

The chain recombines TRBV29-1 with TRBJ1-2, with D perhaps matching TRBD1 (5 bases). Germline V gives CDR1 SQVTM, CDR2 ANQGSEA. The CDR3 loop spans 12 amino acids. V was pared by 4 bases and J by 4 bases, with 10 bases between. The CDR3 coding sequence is TGCAGCGTTGGCCAGACAGTCTATGGCTACACCTTC. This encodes CSVGQTVYGYTF.

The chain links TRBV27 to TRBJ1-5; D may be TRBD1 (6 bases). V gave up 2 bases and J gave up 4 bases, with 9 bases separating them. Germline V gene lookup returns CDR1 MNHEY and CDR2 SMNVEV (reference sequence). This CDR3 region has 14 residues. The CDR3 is CASSLNRVNQPQHF. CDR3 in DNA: TGTGCCAGCAGTTTAAACAGGGTGAATCAGCCCCAGCATTTT.

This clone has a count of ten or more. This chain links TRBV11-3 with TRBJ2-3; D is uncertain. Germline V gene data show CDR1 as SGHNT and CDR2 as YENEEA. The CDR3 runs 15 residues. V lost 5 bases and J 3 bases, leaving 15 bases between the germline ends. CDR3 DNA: TGTGCCAGCAGCCAGAGCCGAGCGCCGACAGATACGCAGTATTTT. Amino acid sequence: CASSQSRAPTDTQYF.

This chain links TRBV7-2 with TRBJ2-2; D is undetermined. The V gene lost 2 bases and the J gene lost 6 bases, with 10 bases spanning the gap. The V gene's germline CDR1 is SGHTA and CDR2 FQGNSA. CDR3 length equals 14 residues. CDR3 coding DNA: TGTGCCAGCAGCTTACGGCGCCGGGCCGGGGAGCTGTTTTTT. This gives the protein CASSLRRRAGELFF.

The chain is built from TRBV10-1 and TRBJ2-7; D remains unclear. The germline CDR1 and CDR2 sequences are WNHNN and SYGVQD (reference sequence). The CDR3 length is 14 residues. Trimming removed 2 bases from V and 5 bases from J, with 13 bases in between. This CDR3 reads CASSELAVGHEQYF. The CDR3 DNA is TGCGCCAGCAGTGAGCTTGCGGTAGGTCACGAGCAGTACTTC.